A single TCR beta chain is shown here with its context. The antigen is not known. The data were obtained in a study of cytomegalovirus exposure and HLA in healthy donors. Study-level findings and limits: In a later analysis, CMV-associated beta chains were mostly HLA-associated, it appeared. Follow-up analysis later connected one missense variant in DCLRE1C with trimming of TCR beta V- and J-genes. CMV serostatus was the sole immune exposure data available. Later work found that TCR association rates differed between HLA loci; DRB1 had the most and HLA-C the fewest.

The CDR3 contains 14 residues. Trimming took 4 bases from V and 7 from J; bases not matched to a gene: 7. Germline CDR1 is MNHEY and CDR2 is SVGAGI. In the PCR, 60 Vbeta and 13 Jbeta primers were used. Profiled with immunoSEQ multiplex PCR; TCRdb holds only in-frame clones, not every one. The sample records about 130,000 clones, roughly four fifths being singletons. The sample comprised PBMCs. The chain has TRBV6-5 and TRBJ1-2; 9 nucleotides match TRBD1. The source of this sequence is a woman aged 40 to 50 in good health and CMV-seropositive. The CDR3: CASSWVPGQGGYTF. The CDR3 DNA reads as TGTGCCAGCAGTTGGGTCCCGGGACAGGGTGGCTACACCTTC.